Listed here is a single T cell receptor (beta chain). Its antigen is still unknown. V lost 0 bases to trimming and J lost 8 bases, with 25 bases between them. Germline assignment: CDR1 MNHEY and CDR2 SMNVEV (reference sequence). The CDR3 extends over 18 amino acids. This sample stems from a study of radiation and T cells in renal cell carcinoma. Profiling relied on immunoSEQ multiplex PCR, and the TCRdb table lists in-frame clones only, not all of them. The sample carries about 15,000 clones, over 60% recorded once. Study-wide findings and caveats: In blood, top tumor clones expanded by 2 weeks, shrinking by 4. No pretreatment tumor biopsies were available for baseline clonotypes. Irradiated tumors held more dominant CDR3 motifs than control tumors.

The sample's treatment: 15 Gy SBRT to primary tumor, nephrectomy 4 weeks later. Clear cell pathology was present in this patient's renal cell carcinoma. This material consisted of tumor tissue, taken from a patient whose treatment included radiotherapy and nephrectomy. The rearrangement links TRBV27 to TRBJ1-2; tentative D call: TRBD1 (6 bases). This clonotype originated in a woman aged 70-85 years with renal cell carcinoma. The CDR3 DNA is TGTGCCAGCAGTTTATCGTTCTCAGGAGGGGGAGACCTCGGGGGCTACACCTTC. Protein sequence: CASSLSFSGGGDLGGYTF.